This passage covers 8 T cell receptor beta chains from one sample sequenced in a study of blood T cell repertoires in COVID-19 (dated by TCRdb to about 2020). Library construction relied on the immunoSEQ multiplex PCR assay. This is the immuneACCESS table as TCRdb keeps it, with only in-frame sequences that have V and J called. A part of the clones is gone; compared with another copy, unresolved V genes explain less than half, and the rest is unexplained. The sample records 200,000 to 250,000 clones, 80% to 85% of which are singletons. The ten largest clones take up less than 3.5% of the sample. Sequenced input: peripheral blood. The origin of the receptors is a woman under 30 with acute or convalescent COVID-19.

V and J are TRBV6-9 and TRBJ2-5, with a possible D match to TRBD2 (5 bases). Germline CDR1 and CDR2: MNHGY and SVAAGI. This CDR3 has 11 residues. V lost 7 bases, J lost 9 bases, and 12 bases lay in between. CDR3 sequence reads: CASKPDGAQYF. In DNA, the CDR3 is TGTGCCAGCAAACCGGACGGGGCCCAGTACTTC.

This clone was detected once. The chain carries TRBV27 and TRBJ1-1; D is possibly TRBD1 (6 bases). CDR3 length: 14 residues. Trimming left V 5 bases short and J 12 bases short, with 22 bases between. The germline V gene encodes CDR1 MNHEY and CDR2 SMNVEV (reference sequence). DNA of the CDR3: TGTGCCAGCAGTCTTTACCCGGGTCCAGGGGAAACTTTCTTT. Translated: CASSLYPGPGETFF.

The V call is TRBV11-2, the J call TRBJ2-6; 9 nucleotides match TRBD1. This CDR3 contains 17 residues. The germline V gene encodes CDR1 SGHAT and CDR2 FQNNGV. The junction had 7 bases not matched to a gene; V was cut back by 7 bases and J by 0 bases. CDR3 sequence (DNA): TGTGCCAGCATCGGGGACAGGGTCCTCTCTGGGGCCAACGTCCTGACTTTC. As protein: CASIGDRVLSGANVLTF.

V is TRBV11-2 and J is TRBJ1-4, with 7 bases aligning to TRBD1. Germline V gives CDR1 SGHAT, CDR2 FQNNGV. The CDR3 is 14 amino acids. Trimming at V came to 1 base and at J to 7 bases, leaving 3 bases not matched to a gene. The CDR3 DNA reads TGTGCCAGCAGCTTAGTAGGGGGCGGTGAAAAACTGTTTTTT. Amino acid sequence: CASSLVGGGEKLFF. Complete variable domain (other parts from reference TRBV11-2 and TRBJ1-4): EAGVAQSPRYKIIEKRQSVAFWCNPISGHATLYWYQQILGQGPKLLIQFQNNGVVDDSQLPKDRFSAERLKGVDSTLKIQPAKLEDSAVYLCASSLVGGGEKLFFGSGTQLSVL.

This clone was found once. The rearrangement joins TRBV10-1 to TRBJ2-3, with 7 bases fitting TRBD2. The CDR3 is 15 residues long. V gave up 1 base and J gave up 8 bases; unmatched junction bases: 9. CDR1 and CDR2 from the germline V gene are WNHNN and SYGVQD (reference sequence). CDR3 amino acids: CASSEWGGSKGTQYF. CDR3 bases: TGCGCCAGCAGTGAGTGGGGCGGGAGCAAGGGTACGCAGTATTTT.

There are a few counts of this clone. V usage is TRBV6-2 or TRBV6-3 and J usage is TRBJ1-1; D is undetermined. The V gene lost 6 bases and the J gene lost 1 base, with 6 bases spanning the gap. The CDR3 length is 12 residues. CDR1 MNHEY and CDR2 SVGEGT come from the germline V gene. The CDR3 spells CASSHRNTEAFF. In DNA, the CDR3 is TGTGCCAGCAGCCACAGGAACACTGAAGCTTTCTTT.

The V and J genes are TRBV5-5 and TRBJ2-7, with a tentative D call TRBD1 (5 bases). V lost 4 bases to trimming and J lost 2 bases, with 13 bases between them. The CDR3 contains 14 residues. Germline CDR1 and CDR2: SGHKS and YYEKEE (reference sequence). This CDR3 is CASSPRQLTYEQYF. For the CDR3, the DNA is TGTGCCAGCAGCCCCCGACAGCTTACCTACGAGCAGTACTTC.

The chain uses TRBV27 and TRBJ2-7, with a weak D call TRBD2 (6 bases). This CDR3 is built from 16 residues. V lost 3 bases and J lost 2, with 17 bases in between. The germline gives CDR1 MNHEY, CDR2 SMNVEV (reference sequence). The CDR3 DNA is TGTGCCAGCAGTTTCCAGCCGGGGGACCGAGCCTACGAGCAGTACTTC. Translating gives CASSFQPGDRAYEQYF.